This is a list of T cell receptor beta chains from one sample in a study of blood T cell repertoires in COVID-19. TCRdb's copy holds only in-frame clones and misses some; the assay was immunoSEQ multiplex PCR. The profile shows about 160,000 clones, over 80% of them singletons. The sequenced sample consisted of peripheral blood. Source of these receptors: a woman between 50 and 59 years old with acute or convalescent COVID-19. CDR3s include the opening cysteine and the closing phenylalanine or tryptophan. The order of the fields is J gene, V gene, D gene, clone size, CDR3 DNA, CDR3 protein. The D gene is left open where the match is weak. Only part of the rows carry a size: once, few, many, or a class if the clone is expanded.

>TRBJ2-1|TRBV3-1/TRBV3-2|TRBD1|.
TGTGCCAGCAGCCATGACGGGACAGGGTTCAATGAGCAGTTCTTC
CASSHDGTGFNEQFF
>TRBJ1-2|TRBV6-5|TRBD1|.
TGTGCCAGCAGTTACTCGAGACAGGGGAGGTTGGGCTACACCTTC
CASSYSRQGRLGYTF
>TRBJ2-1|TRBV9|TRBD1|.
TGTGCCAGCAGCCCTATTGGACAGGGTCAATACAATGAGCAGTTCTTC
CASSPIGQGQYNEQFF
>TRBJ2-5|TRBV5-8|.|.
TGTGCCAGCAGCCTACTAGTAAATCAAGAGACCCAGTACTTC
CASSLLVNQETQYF
>TRBJ2-3|TRBV5-6|.|.
TGTGCCAGCAGCTCCCAGGCCACAGATACGCAGTATTTT
CASSSQATDTQYF
>TRBJ1-1|TRBV2|TRBD1|.
TGTGCCAGCAAGAGGACAGGGCGGAACACTGAAGCTTTCTTT
CASKRTGRNTEAFF
>TRBJ1-1|TRBV19|TRBD1|once
TGTGCCAGTAGTTCTCAGGACAGGACAGGGAACACTGAAGCTTTCTTT
CASSSQDRTGNTEAFF
>TRBJ2-5|TRBV2|.|.
TGTGCCAGCAGGATCCAGAGGGAGACCCAGTACTTC
CASRIQRETQYF
>TRBJ1-1|TRBV10-3|TRBD1|.
TGTGCCATCAGTCCTGACAGGGATAAAGCTTTCTTT
CAISPDRDKAFF
>TRBJ2-7|TRBV14|.|few
TGTGCCAGCAGCCAAGAGCGGGGCTACGAGCAGTACTTC
CASSQERGYEQYF
>TRBJ1-6|TRBV10-1|.|.
TGCGCCAGCAGTGGGGAGGATAGGGAGGCTTCACCCCTCCACTTT
CASSGEDREASPLHF
>TRBJ1-3|TRBV30|.|.
TGTGCCTGGAGTCAGGGTTCAGGAAACACCATATATTTT
CAWSQGSGNTIYF
>TRBJ1-1|TRBV3-1/TRBV3-2|TRBD1|.
TGTGCCAGCAGCCTGGGACAGGGGGCCTTAGGAGCTTTCTTT
CASSLGQGALGAFF
>TRBJ1-4|TRBV7-2|TRBD1|.
TGTGCCAGCAGCTCCGGGACAGGCCGGATTGGAAAACTGTTTTTT
CASSSGTGRIGKLFF
>TRBJ2-1|TRBV9|TRBD1|.
TGTGCCAGCAGCGCCGGGACAGCCTACAATGAGCAGTTCTTC
CASSAGTAYNEQFF
>TRBJ1-2|TRBV3-1/TRBV3-2|.|.
TGTGCCAGCAGCCAAGAGTTACAGGGTGGCTATGGCTACACCTTC
CASSQELQGGYGYTF
>TRBJ2-5|TRBV14|.|.
TGTGCCAGCAGCCAGGAGGCAACAGGGACCCAAGAGACCCAGTACTTC
CASSQEATGTQETQYF
>TRBJ1-1|TRBV6-4|.|.
TGTGCCAGCAGTGTGGGAGCTAGCACTGAAGCTTTCTTT
CASSVGASTEAFF
>TRBJ1-1|TRBV6-1|TRBD1|.
TGTGCCAGCAGTGATGCAGGGGGGAACACTGAAGCTTTCTTT
CASSDAGGNTEAFF
>TRBJ2-5|TRBV3-1/TRBV3-2|TRBD1|once
TGTGCCAGCAGCCTCCGGACAGGGATGAAGACCCAGTACTTC
CASSLRTGMKTQYF
>TRBJ2-2|TRBV19|.|.
TGTGCCAGTAGTATCGGCGGTACCGGGGAGCTGTTTTTT
CASSIGGTGELFF
>TRBJ1-1|TRBV19|TRBD1|once
TGTGCCAGTAGTATAGATCGGACAGGGAAAACTTTCTTT
CASSIDRTGKTFF
>TRBJ1-4|TRBV27|TRBD1|once
TGTGCCAGCAGTTTATTGACAGGGGATGAAAAACTGTTTTTT
CASSLLTGDEKLFF
>TRBJ2-5|TRBV12-3/TRBV12-4|.|once
TGTGCCAGCAGTCTCTCACATTCGGAGACCCAGTACTTC
CASSLSHSETQYF
>TRBJ1-2|TRBV30|.|.
TGTGCCTGGAGTCGGGCGGGGCTGCACAACTATGGCTACACCTTC
CAWSRAGLHNYGYTF
>TRBJ1-1|TRBV3-1/TRBV3-2|.|once
TGTGCCAGCGGCGAGAGGCCGGGTGGGTACACTGAAGCTTTCTTT
CASGERPGGYTEAFF
>TRBJ1-6|TRBV2|.|.
TGTGCCAGCAGTGGTGGCCCCTATAATTCACCCCTCCACTTT
CASSGGPYNSPLHF
>TRBJ2-3|TRBV11-2|.|.
TGTGCCAGCAGCTTGGCTAGCACAGATACGCAGTATTTT
CASSLASTDTQYF
>TRBJ2-6|TRBV7-3|.|once
TGTGCCAGCAGCTTATCAGCGAGCTCTGGGGCCAACGTCCTGACTTTC
CASSLSASSGANVLTF
>TRBJ2-5|TRBV30|TRBD2|.
TGTGCCTGGAGTCCCAAAGGTCTAGCGGGGGGGCCCCAGTACTTC
CAWSPKGLAGGPQYF
>TRBJ1-1|TRBV24-1|.|.
TGTGCCACCATGTCGGGGTTAGGCACTGAAGCTTTCTTT
CATMSGLGTEAFF
>TRBJ1-1|TRBV5-1|TRBD1|.
TGCGCCAGCAGCCCCGGACAGGGGGCTTGGGCTTTCTTT
CASSPGQGAWAFF
>TRBJ2-7|TRBV18|TRBD1|.
TGTGCCAGCTCTAGAACGGTTGGGACAGGGTCCCACGAGCAGTACTTC
CASSRTVGTGSHEQYF
>TRBJ1-6|TRBV6-6|.|.
TGTGCCAGCAGTCCCATACAGACAACCCCTTCATTCTATAATTCACCCCTCCACTTT
CASSPIQTTPSFYNSPLHF
>TRBJ1-4|TRBV7-2|.|once
TGTGCCAGCAGCTTAGTCGGGGTCGGGAATGAAAAACTGTTTTTT
CASSLVGVGNEKLFF
>TRBJ1-5|TRBV28|.|.
TGTGCCAGCCAAAATGGAAGAGGGAAGGGTTTGCAGCCCCAGCATTTT
CASQNGRGKGLQPQHF
>TRBJ1-1|TRBV5-3|.|.
TGTGCCAGAAGCCCCCAGGGAAAAGACACTGAAGCTTTCTTT
CARSPQGKDTEAFF
>TRBJ1-1|TRBV6-2/TRBV6-3|TRBD1|.
TGTGCCAGCAGTAAACTAACAGGGGGGGACACTGAAGCTTTCTTT
CASSKLTGGDTEAFF
>TRBJ2-2|TRBV24-1|.|.
TGTGCCACCAGTGATTTTCGGTATAACGGGGAGCTGTTTTTT
CATSDFRYNGELFF
>TRBJ2-5|TRBV21-1|.|.
TGTGCCAGCAGTAAGGGGAACCAAGAGACCCAGTACTTC
CASSKGNQETQYF
>TRBJ1-1|TRBV7-9|TRBD1|.
TGTGCCAGCAGCCGGGACAGGGGGGAAGCTTTCTTT
CASSRDRGEAFF
>TRBJ1-3|TRBV9|.|.
TGTGCCAGCAGCGTAGAGGGGGTTACCTCTGGAAACACCATATATTTT
CASSVEGVTSGNTIYF
>TRBJ1-1|TRBV9|.|.
TGTGCCAGCAGCGGAGACCCGGACAAACACACTGAAGCTTTCTTT
CASSGDPDKHTEAFF
>TRBJ1-1|TRBV2|.|.
TGTGCCAGCCACAGGTACATGAACACTGAAGCTTTCTTT
CASHRYMNTEAFF
>TRBJ1-5|TRBV6-6|.|.
TGTGCCAGCAGTTGGGGGGAGAATCAGCCCCAGCATTTT
CASSWGENQPQHF
>TRBJ2-5|TRBV28|TRBD1|.
TGTGCCAGCACCCACAGGGGGCCCCAAGAGACCCAGTACTTC
CASTHRGPQETQYF
>TRBJ2-1|TRBV3-1/TRBV3-2|.|.
TGTGCCAGCAGCCAAGATCAGGGCTCCTACAATGAGCAGTTCTTC
CASSQDQGSYNEQFF
>TRBJ2-7|TRBV7-8|.|.
TGTGCCAGCAGCTTAGGGACAGCCTCCTACGAGCAGTACTTC
CASSLGTASYEQYF
>TRBJ1-1|TRBV10-3|TRBD1|.
TGTGCCACCGGGGACAGGGAGGCCTTCTTT
CATGDREAFF
>TRBJ2-7|TRBV2|.|.
TGTGCCAGCAGTGACCCCTCTACCAGGGGTTTGTACGAGCAGTACTTC
CASSDPSTRGLYEQYF
>TRBJ1-5|TRBV30|TRBD1|.
TGTGCCTGGGAAACAGGGGGCCAGGGTCAGCCCCAGCATTTT
CAWETGGQGQPQHF
>TRBJ1-2|TRBV19|TRBD1|.
TGTGCCAGTAGTCCACTGGGACAGGGGGAAAGTGGCTACACCTTC
CASSPLGQGESGYTF
>TRBJ2-5|TRBV28|TRBD1|.
TGTGCCAGCAGTTCCCATTTACAGGGGCAGGGCCAGTACTTC
CASSSHLQGQGQYF
>TRBJ2-5|TRBV11-1|.|.
TGTGCCAGCAGCTCGTTCTGGGGAGTACAAGAGACCCAGTACTTC
CASSSFWGVQETQYF
>TRBJ2-1|TRBV6-5|.|.
TGTGCCAGCACCCATAGCGGAGTCAATGAGCAGTTCTTC
CASTHSGVNEQFF